This T cell receptor (beta chain) originates from a study of CD8+CD57+ T cells in acquired aplastic anemia (dated by TCRdb to 2016 to 2018). Regarding the study in general: A mean of roughly 2.9 ug of DNA, ranging from roughly 0.18 to 30 ug, was extracted from sorted CD4+ and CD8+ cells. CD8+CD57+ expansion was defined as frequency above the mean frequency observed in healthy subjects. Here is what the overall study found, with its caveats: Roughly 30 CD8+ CDR3 sequences were found to be shared between patients and controls, but these sequences appeared to be highly expressed in patients and within the immunodominant clones of the patients. CD8+ Simpson's diversity did not differ significantly between patients and healthy controls (P=0.060).

In regard to this clonotype: Its antigen is unknown. There are no base qualities to consult, and no much larger clone falls within one base.

Flow cytometry had shown CD8+CD57+ cell expansion in the patients selected for sequencing. All patients had severe acquired aplastic anemia diagnosed by International Study of Aplastic Anemia and Agranulocytosis and Camitta criteria. No therapy had been received by the patients at the time of blood sampling. In this study, sorted CD4+ and CD8+ T cells from the blood of healthy subjects and of severe aplastic anemia patients had their TCR repertoires deep-sequenced. In the USA, patient enrollment took place under clinicaltrials.gov protocols 00001620, 01623167, 00001397, 00071045, 00081523 and 00961064. Ficoll-Paque density gradient centrifugation was used to isolate peripheral blood mononuclear cells. Before DNA was extracted, CD4+ and CD8+ T cells were sorted using either FACS or magnetic beads. Profiling of TCR beta VDJ combinations and CDR3 sequences used genomic DNA as the template. An Illumina HiSeq 2000 was the platform used for TCR repertoire sequencing. In the authors' own workflow: TRBV/TRBJ rearrangement plots, CDR3 size and DJ length profiles, and Simpson's diversity index were used to evaluate the repertoires. Whichever DNA sequence was most abundant in the deep sequencing data was defined as the immunodominant clone. CDR3 amino acid sequences were checked for sharing across subjects and were also compared against the VDJdb database and published repertoires. In TCRdb, the public reads were trimmed at Q25 with fastp and aligned with MiXCR, with productive beta chains retained. Every entry covers one CDR3 protein and lists the most common genes and DNA from its rows. These V and J calls derive from TCRdb rather than the authors' analysis. The sample data list approximately 57,000 distinct CDR3 sequences, and roughly 60% of these were observed just once. Approximately 15% of the sample is held by the ten biggest clonotypes.

V is reduced by 8 bases and J by 7 bases, leaving a spacing of 14 bases between them. CDR1 and CDR2 are drawn from the germline V gene (reference sequence): GTSNPN, SVGIG. Inclusive of the bounding cysteine and phenylalanine, the CDR3 is 12 residues long. Just the 36-base CDR3 DNA is kept, in frame starting at base 1. The source material was sorted CD4+, CD8+, or CD8+CD57+ T cells (not recorded which) from PBMCs. The rearrangement joined TRBV30 to TRBJ1-4; there is no confident call for the D gene. The TCR was taken from a human donor with aplastic anemia. The sequenced DNA is TGTGCCCCCGTAGAGCCCAGTGAAAAACTGTTTTTT. Its coded protein is CAPVEPSEKLFF.